A single sample is the source of the 4 T cell receptor beta chains below, sequenced in a study of OX40 agonist ivuxolimab in advanced cancers. Using immunoSEQ multiplex PCR, the repertoire was profiled, and TCRdb retains in-frame clones only, with some absent. The table records roughly 50,000 clones, around 90% of them present only once. The material was CD4+ or CD8+ T cells sorted from blood, obtained in a trial of the OX40 agonist ivuxolimab. These receptors originate from an adult with an advanced solid tumor such as melanoma, head and neck, liver or kidney cancer.

The rearrangement joins TRBV28 to TRBJ2-7; D may be TRBD1 or TRBD2 (6 bases each). The CDR3 runs to 12 residues. Germline CDR1 is MDHEN and CDR2 is SYDVKM. V was pared by 5 bases and J by 6 bases, with 11 bases between. CDR3 nucleotide sequence: TGTGCCAGCAGTACGACGGGGGCCGAGCAGTACGTC. Amino acid sequence: CASSTTGAEQYV.

The rearrangement uses TRBV19 and TRBJ2-7; 8 nucleotides agree with TRBD1. The V and J ends lost 5 bases and 4 bases, in that order; junction bases with no gene match: 7. Germline V gene sequence: CDR1 LNHDA, CDR2 SQIVND (reference sequence). The CDR3 has 14 residues. In DNA form, the CDR3 reads TGTGCCAGTAGTCAGGCGGGACAGGCTTACGAGCAGTACGTC. The encoded protein is CASSQAGQAYEQYV.

Concerning this clone: Given a much more abundant clone one base away, this may be a read error. The chain recombines TRBV9 with TRBJ1-2; D is uncertain. Germline values: CDR1 SGDLS, CDR2 YYNGEE. The CDR3 consists of 10 residues. Trimming pared 3 bases from V and 5 bases from J, leaving 2 bases between. The DNA of the CDR3 is TGTGCCAGCAGCGGATATGGCTACACCTTC. Residues: CASSGYGYTF.

The genes are TRBV7-8 and TRBJ2-3; the D call may be TRBD1 or TRBD2 (5 bases each). The CDR3 contains 18 residues. Trimming shortened V by 4 bases and J by 4 bases, and 24 bases separated the two germline ends. Germline lookup yields CDR1 SGHVS and CDR2 FQNEAQ. CDR3 bases: TGTGCCAGCAGCTCTCCAAGCTCCAAGGGAGAGGGACCAGATACGCAGTATTTT. It encodes CASSSPSSKGEGPDTQYF.